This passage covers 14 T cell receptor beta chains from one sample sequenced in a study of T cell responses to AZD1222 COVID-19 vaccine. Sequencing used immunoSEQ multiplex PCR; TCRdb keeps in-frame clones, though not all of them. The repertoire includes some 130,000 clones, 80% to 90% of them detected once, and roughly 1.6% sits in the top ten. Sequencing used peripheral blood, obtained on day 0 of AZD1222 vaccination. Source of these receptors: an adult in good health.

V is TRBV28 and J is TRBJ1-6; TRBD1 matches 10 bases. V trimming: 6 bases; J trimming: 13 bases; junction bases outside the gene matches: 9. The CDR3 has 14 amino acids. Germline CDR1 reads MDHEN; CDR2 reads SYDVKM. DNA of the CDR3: TGTGCCAGCAGCACCGGGACAGGGGCAATCCCCCTCCACTTT. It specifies CASSTGTGAIPLHF. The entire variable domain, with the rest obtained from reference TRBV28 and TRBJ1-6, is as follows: DVKVTQSSRYLVKRTGEKVFLECVQDMDHENMFWYRQDPGLGLRLIYFSYDVKMKEKGDIPEGYSVSREKKERFSLILESASTNQTSMYLCASSTGTGAIPLHFGNGTRLTVT.

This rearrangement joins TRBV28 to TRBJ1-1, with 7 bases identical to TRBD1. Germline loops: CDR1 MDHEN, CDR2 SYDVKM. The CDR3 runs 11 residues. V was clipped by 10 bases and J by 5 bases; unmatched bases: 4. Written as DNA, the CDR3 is TGTGCCACTGAGGGGGCGACTGAAGCTTTCTTT. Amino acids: CATEGATEAFF.

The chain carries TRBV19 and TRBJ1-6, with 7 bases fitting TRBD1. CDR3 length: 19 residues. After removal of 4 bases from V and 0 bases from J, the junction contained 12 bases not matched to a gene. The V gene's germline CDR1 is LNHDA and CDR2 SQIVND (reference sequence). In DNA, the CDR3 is TGTGCCAGTAGTAAAGAACGGACAGGAACGAGCTCCTATAATTCACCCCTCCACTTT. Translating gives CASSKERTGTSSYNSPLHF.

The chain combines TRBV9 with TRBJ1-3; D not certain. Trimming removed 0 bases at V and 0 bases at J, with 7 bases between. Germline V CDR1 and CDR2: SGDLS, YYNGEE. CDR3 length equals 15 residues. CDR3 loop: CASSVGASSGNTIYF. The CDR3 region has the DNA TGTGCCAGCAGCGTAGGTGCCAGCTCTGGAAACACCATATATTTT.

The CDR3 spells CASSEVAGGYNEQFF. The DNA of the CDR3 is TGTGCCAGCAGTGAGGTAGCGGGGGGTTACAATGAGCAGTTCTTC. The J gene is TRBJ2-1, the V gene TRBV6-1; 10 positions match TRBD2. With 3 bases clipped from V and 4 bases from J, the junction kept 3 bases outside the gene matches. The germline V gene has CDR1 MNHNS and CDR2 SASEGT. The CDR3 sequence is 15 residues long.

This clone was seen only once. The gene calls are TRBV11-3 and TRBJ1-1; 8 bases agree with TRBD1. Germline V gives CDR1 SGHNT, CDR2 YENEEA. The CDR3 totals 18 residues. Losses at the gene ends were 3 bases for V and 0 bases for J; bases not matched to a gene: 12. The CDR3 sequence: CASSFVREPDRVNTEAFF. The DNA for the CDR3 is TGTGCCAGCAGCTTTGTTAGAGAGCCGGACAGGGTGAACACTGAAGCTTTCTTT.

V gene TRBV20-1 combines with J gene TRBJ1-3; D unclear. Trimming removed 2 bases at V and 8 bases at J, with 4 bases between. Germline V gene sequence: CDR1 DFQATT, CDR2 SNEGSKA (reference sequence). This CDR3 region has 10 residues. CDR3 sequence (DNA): TGCAGTGCTAGAAGGGACACCATATATTTT. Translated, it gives CSARRDTIYF.

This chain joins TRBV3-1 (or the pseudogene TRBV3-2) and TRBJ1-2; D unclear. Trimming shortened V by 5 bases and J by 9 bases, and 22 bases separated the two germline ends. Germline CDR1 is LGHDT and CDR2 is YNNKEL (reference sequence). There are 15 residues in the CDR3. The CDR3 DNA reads TGTGCCAGCAGCTCTAACACCAGACGAATTGGGAGCTACACCTTC. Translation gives CASSSNTRRIGSYTF.

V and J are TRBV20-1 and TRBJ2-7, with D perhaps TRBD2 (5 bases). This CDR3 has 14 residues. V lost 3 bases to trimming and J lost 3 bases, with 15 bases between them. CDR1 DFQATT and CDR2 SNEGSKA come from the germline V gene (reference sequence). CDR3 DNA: TGCAGTGCTAGTGTAGAGGGTAAACGCTACGAGCAGTACTTC. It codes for CSASVEGKRYEQYF.

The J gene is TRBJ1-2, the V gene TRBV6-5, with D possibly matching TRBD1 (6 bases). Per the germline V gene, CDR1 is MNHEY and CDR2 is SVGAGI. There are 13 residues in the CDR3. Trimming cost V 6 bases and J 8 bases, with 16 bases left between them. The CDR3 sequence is CASRPDRSQGYTF. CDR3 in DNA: TGTGCCAGCAGGCCCGACAGGTCCCAGGGCTACACCTTC.

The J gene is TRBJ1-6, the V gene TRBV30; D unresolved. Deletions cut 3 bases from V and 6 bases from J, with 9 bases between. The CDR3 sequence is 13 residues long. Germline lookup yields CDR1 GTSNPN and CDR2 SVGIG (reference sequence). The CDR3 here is CAWRGPVNSPLHF. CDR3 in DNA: TGTGCCTGGAGAGGTCCAGTTAATTCACCCCTCCACTTT.

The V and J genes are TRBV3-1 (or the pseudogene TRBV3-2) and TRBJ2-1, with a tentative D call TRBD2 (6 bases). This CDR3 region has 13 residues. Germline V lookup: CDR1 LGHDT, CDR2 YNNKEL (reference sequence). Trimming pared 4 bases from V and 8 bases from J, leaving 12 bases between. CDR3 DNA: TGTGCCAGCAGCCGCGCGGGGAGCGATGAGCAGTTCTTC. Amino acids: CASSRAGSDEQFF.

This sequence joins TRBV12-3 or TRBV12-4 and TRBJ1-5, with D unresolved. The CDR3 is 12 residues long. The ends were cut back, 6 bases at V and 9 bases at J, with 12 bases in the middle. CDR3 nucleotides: TGTGCCAGCAGCCATTCCGCGGGGCCCCAGCATTTT. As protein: CASSHSAGPQHF.

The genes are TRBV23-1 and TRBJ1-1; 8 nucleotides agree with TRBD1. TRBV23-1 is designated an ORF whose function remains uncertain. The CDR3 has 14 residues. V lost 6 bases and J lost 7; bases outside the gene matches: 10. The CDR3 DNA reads TGCGCCAGCAGCCCGGACAGGGTACGACTTGAAGCTTTCTTT. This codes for CASSPDRVRLEAFF.